The entry that follows covers one TCR beta chain sequence. The sample is drawn from a study of blood T cell repertoires in COVID-19. Some clones are missing from TCRdb's copy, which holds only in-frame ones; the method was immunoSEQ multiplex PCR. Of about 220,000 clones listed, around 88% are singletons. Germline V gene sequence: CDR1 SQVTM, CDR2 ANQGSEA. Trimming removed 4 bases at V and 0 bases at J, with 13 bases between. The CDR3 spans 15 residues. The sample consisted of PBMCs or T cells enriched from blood (not recorded which). The source is a woman between 50 and 59 years old with acute COVID-19. V usage is TRBV29-1 and J usage is TRBJ2-1, with D perhaps TRBD1 (5 bases). This chain's CDR3 is CSVAREDSSYNEQFF. CDR3 DNA: TGCAGCGTTGCCAGGGAAGATAGCTCCTACAATGAGCAGTTCTTC.